By share, the clone carrying this T cell receptor (beta chain) ranks as medium-sized. Its target is unknown. These data are taken from a study of liver allograft versus peripheral blood T cells. Overall study context: What was compared were the T cell receptor repertoires in transplanted livers and those in the peripheral blood of recipients. Study-level findings and limits: Reportedly, the T cell receptor repertoires present inside liver allografts differed from those in peripheral blood.

TCRdb itself ran the reads through MiXCR, one entry per CDR3 protein. Of approximately 9,000 distinct CDR3 sequences in the sample, around 19% were seen once. Germline V CDR1 and CDR2: LNHDA, SQIVND (reference sequence). V shed 5 bases and J shed 5 bases, with 15 bases lying between them. The CDR3 extends over 14 amino acids. The receptor comes from a human patient who had a liver transplant. Some T cells may be transferred from the graft donor. The chain joins TRBV19 to TRBJ1-1; possible D gene TRBD1, 5 bases. The DNA of the CDR3 is TGTGCCAGTAGTTTGGGGGAGGGGCGGACTGAAGCTTTCTTT. Its protein product is CASSLGEGRTEAFF.